This T cell receptor (beta chain) stems from a study of patients and donors after allogeneic stem cell transplantation (dated by TCRdb to about 2020). Libraries were made using RT-PCR. Instrument on record: NextSeq 550. Clones were called with MiXCR by TCRdb after fastp trimmed the public reads at Q25, and only in-frame beta chains were retained. Merged by CDR3 protein, the rows form single entries marked with the most common genes and DNA. This sample comprises more than 850,000 distinct CDR3 sequences, roughly 17% of them detected only once. Around 6% of the sample goes to the ten largest clones. Trimming costs V 0 bases and J 6 bases, and their ends lie 11 bases apart. As encoded in the germline V gene, CDR1 is KGHSH while CDR2 is LQKENI. The CDR3 spans 15 residues, from the cysteine through the phenylalanine. Here the CDR3 DNA is all that survives: 45 bases in frame from base 1. This clonotype was recorded a few times. The antigen it binds to is not known. No much larger clone exists at a distance of one base, and base qualities are not known.

The sequenced material came from blood, either unsorted or a sorted T cell fraction (not recorded which). The sequence links TRBV18 to TRBJ1-4, with an unclear D gene assignment. This TCR was recovered from a human donor who was either an allogeneic HSCT recipient or a stem cell or donor lymphocyte infusion donor (not recorded which). It is not recorded whose cells these are; they may come from a transplant donor. The CDR3 reads CASSPPSTSDEKLFF. The sequenced DNA: TGTGCCAGCTCACCACCAAGTACATCTGATGAAAAACTGTTTTTT.